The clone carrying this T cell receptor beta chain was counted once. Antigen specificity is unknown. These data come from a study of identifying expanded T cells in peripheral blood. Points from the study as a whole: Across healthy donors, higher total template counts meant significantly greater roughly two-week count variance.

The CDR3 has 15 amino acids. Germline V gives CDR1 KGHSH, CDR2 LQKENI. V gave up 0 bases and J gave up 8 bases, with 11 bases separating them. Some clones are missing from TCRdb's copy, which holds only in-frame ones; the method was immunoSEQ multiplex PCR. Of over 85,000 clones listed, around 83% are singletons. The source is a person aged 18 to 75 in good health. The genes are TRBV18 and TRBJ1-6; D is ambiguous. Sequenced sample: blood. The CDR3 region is CASSPPPPRDSPLHF. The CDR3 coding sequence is TGTGCCAGCTCACCACCCCCCCCGCGGGATTCACCCCTCCACTTT.